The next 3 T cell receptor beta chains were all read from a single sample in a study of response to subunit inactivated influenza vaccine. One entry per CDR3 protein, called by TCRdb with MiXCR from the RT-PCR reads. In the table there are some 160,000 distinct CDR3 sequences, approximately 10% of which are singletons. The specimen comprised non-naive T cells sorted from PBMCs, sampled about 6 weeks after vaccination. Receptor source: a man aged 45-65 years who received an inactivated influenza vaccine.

CDR3 sequence: CASSLGGPGTQYF. The CDR3, as DNA: TGTGCCAGCAGCTTAGGTGGCCCAGGAACGCAGTATTTT. The V call is TRBV7-7, the J call TRBJ2-3; D not resolved. CDR1 SSHAT and CDR2 FNYEAQ come from the germline V gene (reference sequence). The CDR3 contains 13 residues. Trimming stripped 1 base from V and 9 bases from J, with 11 bases between. Full variable domain (rest looked up from reference TRBV7-7 and TRBJ2-3): GAGVSQSPRYKVTKRGQDVTLRCDPISSHATLYWYQQALGQGPEFLTYFNYEAQPDKSGLPSDRFSAERPEGSISTLTIQRTEQRDSAMYRCASSLGGPGTQYFGPGTRLTVL.

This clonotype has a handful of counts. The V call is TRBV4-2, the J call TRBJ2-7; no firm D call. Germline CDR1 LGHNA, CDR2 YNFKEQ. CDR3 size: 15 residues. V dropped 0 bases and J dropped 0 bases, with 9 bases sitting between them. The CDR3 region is CASSQDFGSSYEQYF. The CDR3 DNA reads TGTGCCAGCAGCCAAGATTTCGGTAGCTCCTACGAGCAGTACTTC.

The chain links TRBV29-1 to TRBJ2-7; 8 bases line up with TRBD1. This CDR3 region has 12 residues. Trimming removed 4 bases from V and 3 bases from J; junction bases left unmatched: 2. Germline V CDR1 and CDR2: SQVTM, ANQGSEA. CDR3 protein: CSVVRGRYEQYF. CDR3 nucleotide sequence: TGCAGCGTTGTCAGGGGGCGCTACGAGCAGTACTTC.